A selection of T cell receptor beta chains follows, all from one sample in a study of Ad26.COV2.S vaccination and SARS-CoV-2 variants. Using immunoSEQ multiplex PCR, the repertoire was profiled, and TCRdb retains in-frame clones only, with some absent. The table records 300,000 to 450,000 clones, 70% to 90% of them present only once. The source material was peripheral blood, sampled in a trial of Ad26.COV2.S vaccine versus placebo. The receptors stem from a person between 18 and 65 years old who received the Ad26.COV2.S COVID-19 vaccine or a placebo. Both conserved end residues are part of each CDR3. A D gene is named only where the DNA matches it firmly. A clone size is listed for some rows: how often the clone was seen (once, few, many), or a class if it is expanded.

v_call	j_call	clone_size	d_call	cdr3_aa	cdr3_nt
TRBV9	TRBJ2-6	NA	NA	CASSVGLDRSSGANVLTF	TGTGCCAGCAGCGTAGGGCTGGACCGAAGCTCTGGGGCCAACGTCCTGACTTTC
TRBV3-1/TRBV3-2	TRBJ2-7	NA	NA	CASSQRRGDPLKQYF	TGTGCCAGCAGCCAACGCAGGGGGGACCCCCTTAAGCAGTACTTC
TRBV28	TRBJ2-7	NA	NA	CASSPLVGAASYEQYF	TGTGCCAGCAGTCCGCTAGTGGGCGCGGCCTCCTACGAGCAGTACTTC
TRBV5-1	TRBJ1-1	NA	TRBD1	CASSLATGETEAFF	TGCGCCAGCAGCTTGGCAACAGGGGAAACTGAAGCTTTCTTT
TRBV29-1	TRBJ2-7	NA	TRBD2	CSVQPGLAGEQYF	TGCAGCGTTCAGCCGGGACTAGCGGGCGAGCAGTACTTC
TRBV5-5	TRBJ1-4	NA	NA	CASSPGPNEKLFF	TGTGCCAGCAGCCCGGGACCTAATGAAAAACTGTTTTTT
TRBV19	TRBJ2-1	NA	NA	CASSMREGTEQFF	TGTGCCAGTAGTATGAGGGAGGGGACAGAGCAGTTCTTC
TRBV19	TRBJ1-5	few	NA	CASSMGLQPQHF	TGTGCCAGTAGTATGGGCCTCCAGCCCCAGCATTTT
TRBV6-4	TRBJ2-7	NA	NA	CASCGSSYEQYF	TGTGCCAGCTGTGGGAGCTCCTACGAGCAGTACTTC
TRBV11-3	TRBJ2-7	NA	TRBD1	CASSLGFTDRGISYEQYF	TGTGCCAGCAGCTTAGGCTTTACGGACAGGGGGATCTCCTACGAGCAGTACTTC
TRBV6-5	TRBJ1-1	NA	TRBD1	CASSYTQGGTEAFF	TGTGCCAGCAGTTACACCCAGGGGGGTACTGAAGCTTTCTTT
TRBV5-4	TRBJ2-1	NA	TRBD1	CASSLGQGDEQFF	TGTGCCAGCAGCTTGGGACAGGGTGATGAGCAGTTCTTC
TRBV18	TRBJ1-1	NA	NA	CASSPGPSNTEAFF	TGTGCCAGCTCACCAGGACCATCCAACACTGAAGCTTTCTTT
TRBV9	TRBJ1-5	NA	TRBD1	CASSLTGGEQPQHF	TGTGCCAGCAGCCTTACAGGGGGCGAACAGCCCCAGCATTTT
TRBV3-1/TRBV3-2	TRBJ2-5	NA	NA	CASSQDPGRETQYF	TGTGCCAGCAGCCAAGATCCCGGTCGAGAGACCCAGTACTTC
TRBV6-5	TRBJ1-5	few	NA	CASRWGNQPQHF	TGTGCCAGCCGGTGGGGCAATCAGCCCCAGCATTTT
TRBV29-1	TRBJ2-1	few	TRBD1	CSVGYRGLNNEQFF	TGCAGCGTTGGATACAGGGGGCTCAACAATGAGCAGTTCTTC
TRBV7-9	TRBJ2-6	NA	NA	CASSPLERLSGANVLTF	TGTGCCAGCAGCCCCCTAGAACGGCTCTCTGGGGCCAACGTCCTGACTTTC
TRBV19	TRBJ2-1	once	NA	CASSTYNEQFF	TGTGCCAGTAGTACGTACAATGAGCAGTTCTTC
TRBV5-4	TRBJ1-2	medium-sized	TRBD1	CASSSPTGWSYGYTF	TGTGCCAGCAGCTCTCCGACAGGGTGGTCGTATGGCTACACCTTC
TRBV6-4	TRBJ2-2	NA	NA	CASSYTGTNTGELFF	TGTGCCAGCAGTTACACAGGGACGAACACCGGGGAGCTGTTTTTT
TRBV7-9	TRBJ1-6	many	NA	CASSLIKTGTPLNSPLHF	TGTGCCAGCAGCTTAATTAAAACAGGGACGCCCCTTAATTCACCCCTCCACTTT
TRBV11-3	TRBJ2-2	once	TRBD1	CASSSGQGNTGELFF	TGTGCCAGCAGCTCCGGACAGGGTAACACCGGGGAGCTGTTTTTT
TRBV7-2	TRBJ2-2	NA	TRBD2	CASALGLAGGPERELFF	TGTGCCAGCGCCTTAGGACTAGCGGGGGGCCCAGAGAGGGAGCTGTTTTTT